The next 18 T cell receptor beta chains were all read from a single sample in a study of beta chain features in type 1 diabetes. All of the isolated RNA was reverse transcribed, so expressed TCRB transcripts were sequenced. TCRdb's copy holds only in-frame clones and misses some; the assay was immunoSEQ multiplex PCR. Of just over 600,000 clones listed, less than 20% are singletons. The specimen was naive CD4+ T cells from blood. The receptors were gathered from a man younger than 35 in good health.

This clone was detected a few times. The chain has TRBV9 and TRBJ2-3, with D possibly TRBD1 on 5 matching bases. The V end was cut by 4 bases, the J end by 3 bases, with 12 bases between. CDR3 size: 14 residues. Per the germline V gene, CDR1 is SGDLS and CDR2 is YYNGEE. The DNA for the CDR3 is TGTGCCAGCAGCTCCCAGGGCGCGACAGATACGCAGTATTTT. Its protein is CASSSQGATDTQYF.

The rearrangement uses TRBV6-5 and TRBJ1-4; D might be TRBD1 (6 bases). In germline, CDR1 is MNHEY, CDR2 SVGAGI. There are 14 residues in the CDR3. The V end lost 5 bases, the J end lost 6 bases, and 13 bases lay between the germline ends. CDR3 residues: CASSPQGADEKLFF. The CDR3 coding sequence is TGTGCCAGCAGTCCACAGGGTGCGGATGAAAAACTGTTTTTT.

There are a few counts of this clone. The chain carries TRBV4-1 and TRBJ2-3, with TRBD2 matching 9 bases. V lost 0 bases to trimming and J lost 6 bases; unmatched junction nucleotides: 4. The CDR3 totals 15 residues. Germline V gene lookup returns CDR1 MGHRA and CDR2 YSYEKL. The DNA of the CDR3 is TGCGCCAGCAGCCAAGAGCTAGCGGGGTGGGATACGCAGTATTTT. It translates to CASSQELAGWDTQYF.

The CDR3 DNA is TGTGCCAGCAGCGGATTTGACAGAGATAGCAATCAGCCCCAGCATTTT. Translating it yields CASSGFDRDSNQPQHF. This chain connects TRBV28 to TRBJ1-5; possible D gene TRBD1, 5 bases. CDR3 length: 16 amino acids. The V end lost 6 bases, the J end lost 0 bases, and 15 bases lay between the germline ends. Germline loops: CDR1 MDHEN, CDR2 SYDVKM.

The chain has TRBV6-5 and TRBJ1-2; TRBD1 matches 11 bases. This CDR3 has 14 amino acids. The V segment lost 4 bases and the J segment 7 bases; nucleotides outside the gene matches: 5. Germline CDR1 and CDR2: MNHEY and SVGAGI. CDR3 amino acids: CASSFAGTGGGYTF. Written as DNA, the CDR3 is TGTGCCAGCAGTTTTGCCGGGACAGGGGGTGGCTACACCTTC.

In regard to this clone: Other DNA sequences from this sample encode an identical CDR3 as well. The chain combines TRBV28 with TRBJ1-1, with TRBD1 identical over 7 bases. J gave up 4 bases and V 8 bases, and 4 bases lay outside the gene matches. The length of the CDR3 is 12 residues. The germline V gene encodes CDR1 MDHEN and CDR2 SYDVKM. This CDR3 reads CASRQGGTEAFF. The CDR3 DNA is TGTGCCAGCCGACAGGGAGGCACTGAAGCTTTCTTT.

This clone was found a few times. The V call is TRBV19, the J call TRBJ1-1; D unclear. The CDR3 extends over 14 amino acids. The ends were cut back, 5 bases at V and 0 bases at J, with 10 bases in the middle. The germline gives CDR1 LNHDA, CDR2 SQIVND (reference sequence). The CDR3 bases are TGTGCCAGTAGTGTCTCGAGGGTGAACACTGAAGCTTTCTTT. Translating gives CASSVSRVNTEAFF.

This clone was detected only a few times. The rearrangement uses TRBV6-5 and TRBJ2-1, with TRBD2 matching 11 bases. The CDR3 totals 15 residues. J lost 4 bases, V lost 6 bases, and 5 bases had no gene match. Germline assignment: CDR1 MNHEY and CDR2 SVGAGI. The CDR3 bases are TGTGCCAGCAGGAGGACTAGCGGGCAATACAATGAGCAGTTCTTC. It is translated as CASRRTSGQYNEQFF.

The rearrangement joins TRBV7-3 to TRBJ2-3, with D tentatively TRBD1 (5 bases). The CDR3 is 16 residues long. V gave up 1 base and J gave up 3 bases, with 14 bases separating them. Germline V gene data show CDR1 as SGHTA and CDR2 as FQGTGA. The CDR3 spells CASSLIPQGRTDTQYF. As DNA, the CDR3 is TGTGCCAGCAGCTTAATACCTCAGGGAAGGACAGATACGCAGTATTTT. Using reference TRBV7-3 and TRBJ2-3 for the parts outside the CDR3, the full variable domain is GAGVSQTPSNKVTEKGKYVELRCDPISGHTALYWYRQSLGQGPEFLIYFQGTGAADDSGLPNDRFFAVRPEGSVSTLKIQRTERGDSAVYLCASSLIPQGRTDTQYFGPGTRLTVL.

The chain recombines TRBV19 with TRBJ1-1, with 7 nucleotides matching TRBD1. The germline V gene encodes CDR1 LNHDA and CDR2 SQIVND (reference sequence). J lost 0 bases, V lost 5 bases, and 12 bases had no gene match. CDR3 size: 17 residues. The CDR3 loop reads CASSRSFTGVMNTEAFF. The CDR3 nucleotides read TGTGCCAGTAGTCGGAGCTTTACAGGGGTCATGAACACTGAAGCTTTCTTT.

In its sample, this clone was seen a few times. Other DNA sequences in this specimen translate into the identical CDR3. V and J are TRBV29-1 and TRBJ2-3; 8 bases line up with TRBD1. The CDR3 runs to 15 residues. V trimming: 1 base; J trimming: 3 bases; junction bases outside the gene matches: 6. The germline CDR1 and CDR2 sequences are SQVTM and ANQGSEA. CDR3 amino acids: CSVEGAGGRTDTQYF. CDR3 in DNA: TGCAGCGTTGAAGGGGCAGGGGGCAGGACAGATACGCAGTATTTT.

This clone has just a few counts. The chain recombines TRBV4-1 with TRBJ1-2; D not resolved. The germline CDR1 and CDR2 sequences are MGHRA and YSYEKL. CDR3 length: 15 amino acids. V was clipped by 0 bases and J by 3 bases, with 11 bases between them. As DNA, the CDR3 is TGCGCCAGCAGCCAAGATACGGTTAGGGACTATGGCTACACCTTC. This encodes CASSQDTVRDYGYTF.

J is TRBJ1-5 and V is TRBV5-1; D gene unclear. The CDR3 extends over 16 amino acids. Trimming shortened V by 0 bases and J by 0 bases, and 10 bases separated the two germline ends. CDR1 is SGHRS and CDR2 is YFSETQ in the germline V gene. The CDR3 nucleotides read TGCGCCAGCAGCTTGGAGGCAACCACTAGCAATCAGCCCCAGCATTTT. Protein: CASSLEATTSNQPQHF.

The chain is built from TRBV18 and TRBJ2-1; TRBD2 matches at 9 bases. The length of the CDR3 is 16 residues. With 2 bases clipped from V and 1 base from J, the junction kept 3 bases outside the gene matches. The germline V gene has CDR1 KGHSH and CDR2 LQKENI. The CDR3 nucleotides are TGTGCCAGCTCACCAATGACTAGCGGATCCTACAATGAGCAGTTCTTC. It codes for CASSPMTSGSYNEQFF.

CDR3 sequence reads: CTSSYPGTSGGLDTQYF. The CDR3 DNA sequence: TGCACCAGCAGCTATCCCGGGACTAGCGGGGGGTTAGATACGCAGTATTTT. This chain links TRBV1 with TRBJ2-3; the DNA was not compared with TRBD2, the D call given in the table. TRBV1 is tagged as a pseudogene. CDR3 length: 17 residues.

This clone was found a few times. CDR3 protein: CASSFPLEGQKIDEQYF. DNA for the CDR3: TGTGCCAGCAGCTTCCCCCTCGAGGGTCAAAAAATCGACGAGCAGTACTTC. This chain connects TRBV7-9 to TRBJ2-7, with D perhaps matching TRBD2 (5 bases). Germline CDR1 and CDR2: SEHNR and FQNEAQ (reference sequence). The CDR3 is made up of 17 amino acids. V shed 3 bases and J shed 5 bases, with 23 bases lying between them.

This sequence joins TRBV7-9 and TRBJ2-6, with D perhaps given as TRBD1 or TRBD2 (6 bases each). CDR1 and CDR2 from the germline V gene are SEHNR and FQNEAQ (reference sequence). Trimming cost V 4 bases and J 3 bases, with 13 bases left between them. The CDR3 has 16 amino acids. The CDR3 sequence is CASSSNREVGANVLTF. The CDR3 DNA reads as TGTGCCAGCAGCTCAAACAGGGAGGTTGGGGCCAACGTCCTGACTTTC.

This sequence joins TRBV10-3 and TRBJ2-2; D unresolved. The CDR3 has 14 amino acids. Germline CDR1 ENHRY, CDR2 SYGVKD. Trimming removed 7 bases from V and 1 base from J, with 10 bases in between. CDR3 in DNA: TGTGCCATCAAAGGCCCAGGGAACACCGGGGAGCTGTTTTTT. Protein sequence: CAIKGPGNTGELFF.